This TCR beta chain stems from a study of T cell repertoires in cytomegalovirus infection. Overall study context: Both CMV infection and a matching HLA type were indicated by public TCR beta signatures. Findings and caveats of the study: Of the TCR beta families, the public ones yielded a cumulative frequency that identified carriers of CMV plus the relevant HLA. The ex vivo response showed dominance by HLA-C-restricted CMV-specific TCR beta clonotypes.

This clonotype was observed a few times. Its antigen remains unidentified. TCRdb reprocessed the reads with MiXCR, giving one entry per CDR3 protein. The sample shows about 530,000 distinct CDR3 sequences, about 30% of them seen only once. Material for sequencing was PBMCs. This TCR was sampled from a human donor in good health (CMV status not recorded). Some clones in this sample may be carry-over from other donors' samples.

This CDR3 is CASSSRGRQETQYF. In DNA, the CDR3 is TGTGCCAGCAGTAGTAGGGGGCGTCAAGAGACCCAGTACTTC. The chain combines TRBV28 with TRBJ2-5, with TRBD1 matching 7 bases. CDR1 is MDHEN, CDR2 SYDVKM, per germline. The CDR3 consists of 14 residues. Trimming cost V 5 bases and J 2 bases; bases outside gene matches: 5.